The next 21 T cell receptor beta chains were all read from a single sample in a study of blood T cell repertoires in COVID-19. Clones were sequenced by immunoSEQ multiplex PCR, and TCRdb holds only the in-frame ones, with some missing. The sample contains about 120,000 clones, around 87% of which appear only once. The sample consisted of peripheral blood. These receptors were collected from a woman between 70 and 85 years old with acute or convalescent COVID-19.

The chain has TRBV28 and TRBJ2-1, with a possible D match to TRBD1 (6 bases). This CDR3 region has 15 residues. V dropped 8 bases and J dropped 2 bases, with 16 bases sitting between them. Per the germline V gene, CDR1 is MDHEN and CDR2 is SYDVKM. The CDR3 DNA reads TGTGCCAGCCAAACGCAGGGGTGGCCCTACAATGAGCAGTTCTTC. Translated, it gives CASQTQGWPYNEQFF.

The chain carries TRBV6-5 and TRBJ1-1, with D maybe TRBD1 (5 bases). The CDR3 extends over 14 amino acids. The germline gives CDR1 MNHEY, CDR2 SVGAGI. Trimming pared 0 bases from V and 7 bases from J, leaving 12 bases between. The CDR3 loop is CASSYSGAYYEAFF. Here the CDR3 DNA reads TGTGCCAGCAGTTACTCTGGGGCTTACTATGAAGCTTTCTTT.

CDR3 bases: TGTGCCAGCAGTGTCGGACTAGCGGATCTCAATGAGCAGTTCTTC. This codes for CASSVGLADLNEQFF. The V gene is TRBV27, the J gene TRBJ2-1; TRBD2 aligns across 10 bases. The CDR3 totals 15 residues. V lost 5 bases to trimming and J lost 6 bases; unmatched junction nucleotides: 7. Germline-derived CDR1 and CDR2 are MNHEY and SMNVEV (reference sequence).

The V call is TRBV27, the J call TRBJ1-6; D is ambiguous. CDR3 length: 13 residues. CDR1 MNHEY and CDR2 SMNVEV come from the germline V gene (reference sequence). V lost 7 bases to trimming and J lost 13 bases, with 17 bases between them. CDR3 loop: CASKAPGSRPLHF. The DNA for the CDR3 is TGTGCCAGCAAAGCCCCGGGAAGTCGGCCCCTCCACTTT.

This chain links TRBV7-6 with TRBJ2-7; the match to TRBD1 covers 9 bases. J gave up 3 bases and V 5 bases, and 8 bases lay outside the gene matches. Germline CDR1 and CDR2: SGHVS and FNYEAQ. The CDR3 runs to 15 residues. The CDR3 DNA is TGTGCCAGCAGCCTCGGGACAGGGCCGATCTACGAGCAGTACTTC. Its protein is CASSLGTGPIYEQYF.

The chain has TRBV3-1 (or the pseudogene TRBV3-2) and TRBJ1-6; D is uncertain. This CDR3 comprises 14 residues. V lost 1 base and J lost 5, with 6 bases in between. The germline V gene encodes CDR1 LGHDT and CDR2 YNNKEL (reference sequence). The CDR3 region has the DNA TGTGCCAGCAGCCAAGTGCAGGATAATTCACCCCTCCACTTT. The encoded protein is CASSQVQDNSPLHF.

This sequence joins TRBV9 and TRBJ2-3; 7 bases line up with TRBD2. Germline CDR1 and CDR2: SGDLS and YYNGEE. This CDR3 has 16 amino acids. The V and J ends lost 2 bases and 4 bases, in that order; junction bases with no gene match: 10. The CDR3 here is CASSVGGGQWADTQYF. CDR3 in DNA: TGTGCCAGCAGCGTTGGGGGAGGGCAGTGGGCAGATACGCAGTATTTT. Full variable domain (rest looked up from reference TRBV9 and TRBJ2-3): DSGVTQTPKHLITATGQRVTLRCSPRSGDLSVYWYQQSLDQGLQFLIQYYNGEERAKGNILERFSAQQFPDLHSELNLSSLELGDSALYFCASSVGGGQWADTQYFGPGTRLTVL.

The rearrangement links TRBV28 to TRBJ2-1; D unclear. The CDR3 length is 15 residues. V was pared by 3 bases and J by 4 bases, with 13 bases between. Germline CDR1 reads MDHEN; CDR2 reads SYDVKM. The CDR3 bases are TGTGCCAGCAGTTTTGAAAGAACAGTTTACAATGAGCAGTTCTTC. The encoded protein is CASSFERTVYNEQFF.

This chain links TRBV9 with TRBJ2-5; TRBD2 matches at 9 bases. Germline lookup yields CDR1 SGDLS and CDR2 YYNGEE. With 3 bases clipped from V and 4 bases from J, the junction kept 4 bases outside the gene matches. This CDR3 has 14 amino acids. CDR3 region: CASSGGTSTETQYF. The CDR3 nucleotides are TGTGCCAGCAGCGGGGGGACTAGCACAGAGACCCAGTACTTC.

The V gene is TRBV30, the J gene TRBJ1-2, with D tentatively TRBD1 (6 bases). V lost 4 bases, J lost 4 bases, and 16 bases lay in between. The CDR3 is made up of 14 amino acids. Germline CDR1 GTSNPN, CDR2 SVGIG (reference sequence). For the CDR3, the DNA is TGTGCCTGGACCCCACCCTGGACAGTCTATGGCTACACCTTC. Protein: CAWTPPWTVYGYTF.

The chain is built from TRBV27 and TRBJ1-6; 9 bases agree with TRBD1. The J segment lost 10 bases and the V segment lost 4 bases, leaving 8 bases of the junction unmatched. The CDR3 is made up of 15 amino acids. Germline values: CDR1 MNHEY, CDR2 SMNVEV (reference sequence). In DNA, the CDR3 is TGTGCCAGCAGTTCCCCCGGGACAGGGAGCTCACCCCTCCACTTT. The encoded protein is CASSSPGTGSSPLHF.

The gene calls are TRBV5-5 and TRBJ2-7; D possibly corresponds to TRBD1 (5 bases). CDR3 length: 14 residues. Germline loops: CDR1 SGHKS, CDR2 YYEKEE (reference sequence). Trimming shortened V by 3 bases and J by 2 bases, and 12 bases separated the two germline ends. The CDR3 DNA reads as TGTGCCAGCAGCTCCAGGGATAGGGCCTACGAGCAGTACTTC. Its protein is CASSSRDRAYEQYF. Full variable domain (rest looked up from reference TRBV5-5 and TRBJ2-7): DAGVTQSPTHLIKTRGQQVTLRCSPISGHKSVSWYQQVLGQGPQFIFQYYEKEERGRGNFPDRFSARQFPNYSSELNVNALLLGDSALYLCASSSRDRAYEQYFGPGTRLTVT.

This chain joins TRBV2 and TRBJ2-5, with 7 bases lining up with TRBD1. CDR1 SNHLY and CDR2 FYNNEI come from the germline V gene. Trimming removed 4 bases from V and 4 bases from J; junction bases left unmatched: 3. The CDR3 has 13 amino acids. CDR3 protein: CASSGQGLETQYF. The DNA of the CDR3 is TGTGCCAGCAGTGGACAGGGCCTAGAGACCCAGTACTTC.

The CDR3: CATPGLRVSGTSNTGELFF. The CDR3 nucleotides are TGTGCCACCCCGGGACTTCGGGTGTCCGGGACCTCGAACACCGGGGAGCTGTTTTTT. The chain has TRBV2 and TRBJ2-2; possibly TRBD2 for D (6 bases). Trimming stripped 10 bases from V and 0 bases from J, with 27 bases between. Germline V gene data show CDR1 as SNHLY and CDR2 as FYNNEI. The CDR3 is 19 amino acids. The complete variable domain, with remaining parts taken from reference TRBV2 and TRBJ2-2, reads EPEVTQTPSHQVTQMGQEVILRCVPISNHLYFYWYRQILGQKVEFLVSFYNNEISEKSEIFDDQFSVERPDGSNFTLKIRSTKLEDSAMYFCATPGLRVSGTSNTGELFFGEGSRLTVL.

The chain couples TRBV10-3 to TRBJ1-1; TRBD1 is a possible D gene (6 bases). Between the trimmed V and J ends, which lost 5 bases and 0 bases, there was a span of 7 bases. There are 13 residues in the CDR3. Germline V gene sequence: CDR1 ENHRY, CDR2 SYGVKD. CDR3: CAISYRVNTEAFF. CDR3 in DNA: TGTGCCATCAGTTACAGGGTGAACACTGAAGCTTTCTTT.

The chain has TRBV2 and TRBJ2-3, with unresolved D. The CDR3 runs to 11 residues. Trimming removed 6 bases from V and 2 bases from J, with 3 bases in between. Germline CDR1 reads SNHLY; CDR2 reads FYNNEI. The CDR3 sequence: CASRATDTQYF. CDR3 bases: TGTGCCAGCAGGGCCACAGATACGCAGTATTTT.

V usage is TRBV2 and J usage is TRBJ1-4, with a weak D call TRBD1 (6 bases). CDR1 is SNHLY, CDR2 FYNNEI, per germline. This CDR3 has 13 residues. Trimming removed 7 bases from V and 6 bases from J, with 12 bases in between. CDR3 in amino acids: CASKRGADEKLFF. The DNA for the CDR3 is TGTGCCAGCAAGCGGGGGGCGGATGAAAAACTGTTTTTT.

This sequence joins TRBV24-1 and TRBJ1-5; no clear D. The CDR3 is made up of 15 amino acids. Germline CDR1 reads KGHDR; CDR2 reads SFDVKD. V was cut by 3 bases and J by 0 bases, with 8 bases left in between. The CDR3 DNA follows: TGTGCCACCAGTGATAGCTCTGATAGCAATCAGCCCCAGCATTTT. This gives the protein CATSDSSDSNQPQHF.

J is TRBJ1-1 and V is TRBV19; the match to TRBD1 covers 8 bases. The V and J ends lost 5 bases and 4 bases, in that order; junction bases with no gene match: 12. This CDR3 is 16 amino acids long. The germline V gene has CDR1 LNHDA and CDR2 SQIVND (reference sequence). The CDR3 region has the DNA TGTGCCAGTAGTGGCGGACAGGGAGGGCTCCTCACTGAAGCTTTCTTT. This encodes CASSGGQGGLLTEAFF.

J is TRBJ1-6 and V is TRBV28; a possible D gene is TRBD1 (6 bases). Between the trimmed V and J ends, which lost 6 bases and 8 bases, there was a span of 20 bases. The length of the CDR3 is 16 residues. Looked up from germline, CDR1 is MDHEN and CDR2 is SYDVKM. CDR3 residues: CASSSPGQTIDSPLHF. Written as DNA, the CDR3 is TGTGCCAGCAGCAGTCCGGGACAAACAATCGATTCACCCCTCCACTTT. Variable domain in full (rest from reference TRBV28 and TRBJ1-6): DVKVTQSSRYLVKRTGEKVFLECVQDMDHENMFWYRQDPGLGLRLIYFSYDVKMKEKGDIPEGYSVSREKKERFSLILESASTNQTSMYLCASSSPGQTIDSPLHFGNGTRLTVT.

This clone was seen more than once but under ten times. CDR3 bases: TGCAGCGGGGTAGCCTCTGGAAACACCATATATTTT. Its protein product is CSGVASGNTIYF. The chain carries TRBV29-1 and TRBJ1-3; D is ambiguous. CDR3 length: 12 amino acids. Trimming pared 7 bases from V and 0 bases from J, leaving 7 bases between. The germline V gene has CDR1 SQVTM and CDR2 ANQGSEA.